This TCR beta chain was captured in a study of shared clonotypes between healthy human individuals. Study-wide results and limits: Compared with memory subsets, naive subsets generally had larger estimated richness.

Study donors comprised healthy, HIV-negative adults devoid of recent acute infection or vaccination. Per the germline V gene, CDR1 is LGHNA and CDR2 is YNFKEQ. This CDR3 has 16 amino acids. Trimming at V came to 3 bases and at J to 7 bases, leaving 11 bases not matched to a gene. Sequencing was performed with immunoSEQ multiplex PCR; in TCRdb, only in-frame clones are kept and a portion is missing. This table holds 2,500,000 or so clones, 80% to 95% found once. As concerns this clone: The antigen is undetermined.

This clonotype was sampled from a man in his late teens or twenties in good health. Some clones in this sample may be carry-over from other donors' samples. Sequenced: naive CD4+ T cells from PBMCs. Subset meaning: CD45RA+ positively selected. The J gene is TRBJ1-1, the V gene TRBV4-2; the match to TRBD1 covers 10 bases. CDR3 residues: CASSQVGDRGLVEAFF. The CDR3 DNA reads TGTGCCAGCAGCCAGGTGGGAGACAGGGGGCTCGTTGAAGCTTTCTTT.